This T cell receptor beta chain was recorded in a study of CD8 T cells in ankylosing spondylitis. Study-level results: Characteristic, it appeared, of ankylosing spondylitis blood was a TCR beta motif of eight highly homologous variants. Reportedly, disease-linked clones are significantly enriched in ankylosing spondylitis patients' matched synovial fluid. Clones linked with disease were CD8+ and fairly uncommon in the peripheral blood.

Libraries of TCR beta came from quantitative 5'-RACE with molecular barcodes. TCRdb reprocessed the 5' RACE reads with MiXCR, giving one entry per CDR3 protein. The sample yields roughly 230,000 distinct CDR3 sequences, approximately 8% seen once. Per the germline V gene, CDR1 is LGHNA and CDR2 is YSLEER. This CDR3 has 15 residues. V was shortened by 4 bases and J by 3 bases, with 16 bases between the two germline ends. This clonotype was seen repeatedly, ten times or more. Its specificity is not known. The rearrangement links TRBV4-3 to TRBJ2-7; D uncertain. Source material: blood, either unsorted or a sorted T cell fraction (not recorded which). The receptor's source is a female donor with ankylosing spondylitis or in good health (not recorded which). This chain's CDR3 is CASSPRNDGLYEQYF. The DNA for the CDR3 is TGCGCCAGCAGCCCGCGTAACGATGGGCTCTACGAGCAGTACTTC.